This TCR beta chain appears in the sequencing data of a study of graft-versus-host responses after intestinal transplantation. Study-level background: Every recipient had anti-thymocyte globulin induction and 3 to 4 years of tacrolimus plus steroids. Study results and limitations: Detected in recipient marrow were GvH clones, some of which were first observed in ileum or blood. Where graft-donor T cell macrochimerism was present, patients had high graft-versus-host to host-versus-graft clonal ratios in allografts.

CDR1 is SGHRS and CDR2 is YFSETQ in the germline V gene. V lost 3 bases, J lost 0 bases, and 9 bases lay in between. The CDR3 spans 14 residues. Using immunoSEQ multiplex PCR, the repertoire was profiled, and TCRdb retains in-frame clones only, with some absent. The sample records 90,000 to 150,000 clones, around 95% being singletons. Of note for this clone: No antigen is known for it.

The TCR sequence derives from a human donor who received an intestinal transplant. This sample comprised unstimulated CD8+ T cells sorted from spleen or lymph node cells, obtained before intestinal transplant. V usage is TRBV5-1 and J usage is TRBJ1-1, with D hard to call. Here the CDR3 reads CASSWVDLNTEAFF. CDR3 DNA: TGCGCCAGCAGCTGGGTGGACCTGAACACTGAAGCTTTCTTT.